The 27 T cell receptor beta chains given below trace back to one sample, sequenced in a study of tumor-infiltrating lymphocytes in primary liver carcinoma. For each extraction, RNA and DNA were obtained together from approximately 20-30 mg of unsorted bulk tissue. Synthesis of TCR beta cDNA was carried out from 500 ng total RNA with a constant-region primer. Generation of the TCR beta libraries relied on three nested multiplex PCR rounds using slightly modified ARM-PCR. TRBV1-TRBV30 forward primers and a C-beta reverse primer were used in the first two PCR rounds, which each ran for approximately 11 cycles. TCRdb independently ran MiXCR on the multiplex PCR reads; one entry per CDR3 protein. The top ten hold about 25% of the sample, which has around 80,000 distinct CDR3 sequences, 65% to 75% seen once. The material sequenced was tumor-adjacent normal liver tissue. These receptors were obtained from a middle-aged man with primary liver carcinoma and hepatitis B virus infection.

About this clonotype itself: A read error may produce the germline difference seen at one junction end. The J gene is TRBJ2-7, the V gene TRBV7-9; possibly TRBD2 for D (5 bases). Germline V gives CDR1 SEHNR, CDR2 FQNEAQ (reference sequence). This CDR3 contains 14 residues. The CDR3 spells CACSLEGGYYEQYF. CDR3 nucleotide sequence: TGTGCCTGCAGCTTAGAGGGCGGGTATTACGAGCAGTACTTC.

The table lists this clonotype with a few counts. A read error may explain this, as a much larger clone is one base away. The chain carries TRBV5-6 and TRBJ1-1; TRBD1 matches at 8 bases. CDR1 is SGHDT and CDR2 is YYEEEE in the germline V gene. CDR3 length equals 16 residues. Trimming cost V 3 bases and J 6 bases; bases outside gene matches: 13. The chain's CDR3 is CASSSYPRGQTSEAFF. The CDR3 DNA sequence: TGTGCCAGCAGCTCCTACCCCAGGGGGCAGACGTCTGAAGCTTTCTTT.

The table lists this clonotype with many counts. Here the CDR3 omits its conserved ending phenylalanine or tryptophan, so a read error is the likely source. The gene calls are TRBV4-3 and TRBJ2-1; no definite D call. Germline V gene sequence: CDR1 LGHNA, CDR2 YSLEER. This CDR3 comprises 17 residues. Written as DNA, the CDR3 is TGCGTCAGCAGCCAAGATCTTGGCAGCAGCTCCTACAATGAGCAGTTCTCC. Translation gives CVSSQDLGSSSYNEQFS.

This clonotype was recorded only once. This may arise from a read error, as a much more abundant clone is one base away. Because the CDR3 is missing its conserved closing phenylalanine or tryptophan, this is likely a read error. The V gene is TRBV6-6, the J gene TRBJ2-3; D remains unclear. The CDR3 runs 15 residues. Germline V gene sequence: CDR1 MNHNY, CDR2 SVGAGI (reference sequence). V lost 9 bases to trimming and J lost 0 bases, with 16 bases between them. CDR3 loop: CASEQQIASTDTQYY. The CDR3 region has the DNA TGTGCCAGTGAACAGCAAATAGCTAGCACAGATACGCAGTATTAT.

With respect to this clonotype: The junction departs from germline at one end; a sequencing error may be responsible. Written as DNA, the CDR3 is TGCGCCAGCAGCTCGGCGGGTTCGAAGACCGGGGAGCTGTTTTTT. Translation: CASSSAGSKTGELFF. V is TRBV5-1 and J is TRBJ2-2; D may be TRBD2 (5 bases). In germline, CDR1 is SGHRS, CDR2 YFSETQ. This CDR3 region has 15 residues.

This chain joins TRBV19 and TRBJ1-5, with no clear D. The V end was cut by 6 bases, the J end by 5 bases, with 8 bases between. This CDR3 comprises 12 residues. Germline V gene lookup returns CDR1 LNHDA and CDR2 SQIVND (reference sequence). CDR3 protein: CASSAQDQPQHF. CDR3 in DNA: TGTGCCAGTAGCGCCCAGGATCAGCCCCAGCATTTT.

A note on this clonotype: The CDR3 ends on some other residue instead of the conserved phenylalanine or tryptophan, so this is likely a read error. The rearrangement uses TRBV12-3 or TRBV12-4 and TRBJ1-1, with D perhaps TRBD1 (5 bases). The CDR3 covers 16 residues. Trimming removed 3 bases at V and 2 bases at J, with 16 bases between. CDR3 nucleotide sequence: TGTGCCAGCAGTTTCTTAGTCCCGGGGGGAAACACTGAAGCTTTCTCT. It is translated as CASSFLVPGGNTEAFS.

V and J are TRBV12-3 or TRBV12-4 and TRBJ2-5; 7 nucleotides line up with TRBD2. The junction had 19 bases not matched to a gene; V was cut back by 6 bases and J by 9 bases. The CDR3 is made up of 16 amino acids. CDR3 DNA: TGTGCCAGCAGACGAACGAGCGGGGCCCCCAGGGAGGCCCAGTACTTC. It is translated as CASRRTSGAPREAQYF.

This clonotype was recorded only once. This chain joins TRBV5-4 and TRBJ2-1, with D perhaps matching TRBD1 or TRBD2 (6 bases each). The germline V gene encodes CDR1 SGHNT and CDR2 YYREEE (reference sequence). The CDR3 consists of 15 residues. Here the CDR3 reads CVNSLGGPNSPIQFF. The CDR3 region has the DNA TGTGTCAACAGCTTGGGGGGCCCCAATTCCCCCATACAGTTCTTC.

A note on this clonotype: The junction departs from germline at one end; a sequencing error may be responsible. The chain employs TRBV7-8 and TRBJ2-1; the D gene is possibly TRBD2 (5 bases). The germline V gene has CDR1 SGHVS and CDR2 FQNEAQ. This CDR3 comprises 18 residues. The CDR3 DNA reads as TGTACCAGCAGCCCGCTTGGAGGCTCAGCGGTCTATTACAATGAGCAGTTCTTC. It translates to CTSSPLGGSAVYYNEQFF.

This clonotype showed up just a few times. The V call is TRBV28, the J call TRBJ1-6, with 8 bases matching TRBD1. Germline V gives CDR1 MDHEN, CDR2 SYDVKM. This CDR3 has 15 amino acids. The V and J ends lost 5 bases and 9 bases, in that order; junction bases with no gene match: 9. CDR3 sequence (DNA): TGTGCCAGCAGTCTTTTGGACAGGGAGAGTTCACCCCTCCACTTT. Protein: CASSLLDRESSPLHF.

As regards this clonotype: A single base separates this from a much larger clone, so it may be a read error. The chain couples TRBV11-2 to TRBJ2-3; 9 bases line up with TRBD1. Per the germline V gene, CDR1 is SGHAT and CDR2 is FQNNGV. CDR3 length: 16 residues. DNA for the CDR3: TGTGCCAGCAGCTCACTAACAGGGGGCAAAGGAGATAAGCAGTATTTT. This codes for CASSSLTGGKGDKQYF.

The J gene is TRBJ2-7, the V gene TRBV5-6; 8 bases map to TRBD1. The CDR3 loop spans 15 amino acids. Germline V CDR1 and CDR2: SGHDT, YYEEEE. V was pared by 1 base and J by 10 bases, with 13 bases of the junction left unmatched. The CDR3 coding sequence is TGTGCCAGCAGCTTGCCCGGGACAGGCGGCTGCGAACAGTACTTC. Translating it yields CASSLPGTGGCEQYF.

The sample holds many counts of this clonotype. V is TRBV28 and J is TRBJ1-5; 10 nucleotides align to TRBD1. The germline gives CDR1 MDHEN, CDR2 SYDVKM. This CDR3 spans 13 amino acids. The trim removed 7 bases at V and 6 bases at J, leaving 3 bases unmatched. CDR3 in DNA: TGTGCCAGCACCGGGACAGGGGTTCAGCCCCAGCATTTT. Translated: CASTGTGVQPQHF.

About this clonotype: Because the CDR3 is missing its conserved closing phenylalanine or tryptophan, this is likely a read error. The V and J genes are TRBV4-3 and TRBJ2-1; D unresolved. Trimming cost V 4 bases and J 4 bases, with 14 bases left between them. Germline CDR1 and CDR2: LGHNA and YSLEER. This CDR3 spans 15 amino acids. This chain's CDR3 is CASSPSPNFYNEQFI. DNA for the CDR3: TGCGCCAGCAGCCCAAGTCCCAACTTTTACAATGAGCAGTTCATC.

Comments on this clonotype: One junction end disagrees with the germline gene, perhaps due to a read error. The J gene is TRBJ2-1, the V gene TRBV5-4; D call uncertain. Germline CDR1 SGHNT, CDR2 YYREEE (reference sequence). The length of the CDR3 is 13 residues. The CDR3 protein is CASSLGSRYEQFF. The CDR3 nucleotides are TGTGCCAGCAGTTTGGGGTCGCGGTATGAGCAGTTCTTC.

Concerning this clonotype itself: This could be a read error, since a much larger clone is one nucleotide away. The chain uses TRBV28 and TRBJ2-3; no firm D call. Germline lookup yields CDR1 MDHEN and CDR2 SYDVKM. The length of the CDR3 is 15 residues. CDR3 sequence reads: CASSFPLVGLDTHYF. For the CDR3, the DNA is TGTGCCAGCAGTTTCCCGCTAGTGGGTCTAGATACGCATTATTTT.

As to this clonotype: The junction departs from the called germline gene at one end, perhaps through a read error. This chain uses TRBV6-2 or TRBV6-3 with TRBJ2-1; 10 positions agree with TRBD2. The CDR3 is 17 amino acids. Germline CDR1 reads MNHEY; CDR2 reads SVGEGT. The chain's CDR3 is CASNYSPSGRTYNEQFF. The CDR3 DNA sequence: TGTGCCAGCAATTACTCCCCTAGCGGGAGAACCTACAATGAGCAGTTCTTC.

This clonotype showed up just once. The rearrangement links TRBV6-6 to TRBJ2-5; D may correspond to TRBD1 or TRBD2 (7 bases each). Germline-derived CDR1 and CDR2 are MNHNY and SVGAGI (reference sequence). V lost 9 bases and J lost 4, with 27 bases in between. The CDR3 is made up of 17 amino acids. CDR3 in DNA: TGTGCCAGTACCTCGGGGAGGGAGGGGGCAGTGGGAGAGACCCAGTACTTC. Translating gives CASTSGREGAVGETQYF.

This rearrangement joins TRBV4-1 to TRBJ2-7, with D hard to call. V was trimmed by 5 bases and J by 0 bases, leaving 14 bases between them. The CDR3 length is 15 residues. The germline V gene encodes CDR1 MGHRA and CDR2 YSYEKL. The CDR3: CASSYTGSISYEQYF. Here the CDR3 DNA reads TGCGCCAGCAGCTATACCGGCAGTATCTCCTACGAGCAGTACTTC.

Remarks on this clonotype: Just one base apart from a much larger clone, this may be a read error. Since the CDR3 does not end with the conserved phenylalanine or tryptophan, this likely comes from a read error. The V call is TRBV5-1, the J call TRBJ2-5; TRBD1 agrees at 10 bases. There are 14 residues in the CDR3. CDR1 is SGHRS, CDR2 YFSETQ, per germline. V lost 3 bases, J lost 2 bases, and 1 base stayed unmatched. CDR3 nucleotide sequence: TGCGCCAGCAGCTGGGACAGGGGTCAAGAGACCCAGTACCTC. Its translation is CASSWDRGQETQYL.

Worth noting for this clonotype: The CDR3 does not close with the conserved phenylalanine or tryptophan, likely indicating a read error. V is TRBV6-1 and J is TRBJ2-1, with 7 nucleotides matching TRBD2. This CDR3 is 16 amino acids long. The germline CDR1 and CDR2 sequences are MNHNS and SASEGT. Trimming cost V 6 bases and J 7 bases; bases outside gene matches: 15. CDR3 DNA sequence: TGTGCCAGCAGACACCTGGGAGGGAGCTTCCTAAATGAGCAGTTCTAC. It is translated as CASRHLGGSFLNEQFY.

Of note for this clonotype: This is likely a read error, given that the CDR3 carries no conserved phenylalanine or tryptophan at its end. The chain is built from TRBV12-3 or TRBV12-4 and TRBJ2-7, with 8 bases that match TRBD1. This CDR3 is 15 amino acids long. J was trimmed by 1 base and V by 5 bases; bases with no gene match: 7. The CDR3 DNA sequence: TGTGCCAGCAGTATGGGAACAGGGGGGTCCTACGAGCAGTACCTC. Translated, it gives CASSMGTGGSYEQYL.

This clonotype was observed at least ten times. J is TRBJ1-2 and V is TRBV6-2 or TRBV6-3; 8 bases fit TRBD1. This CDR3 contains 14 residues. The germline CDR1 and CDR2 sequences are MNHEY and SVGEGT. V was pared by 6 bases and J by 4 bases, with 7 bases of the junction left unmatched. CDR3: CASRRQGFIYGYTF. The CDR3, as DNA: TGTGCCAGCAGAAGACAGGGGTTCATCTATGGCTACACCTTC.

Note on this clonotype: The final CDR3 position lacks the conserved phenylalanine or tryptophan, pointing to a likely read error. The chain links TRBV12-3 or TRBV12-4 to TRBJ2-2; possible D gene TRBD2, 5 bases. This CDR3 region has 12 residues. This chain's CDR3 is CASSPRTGKLFI. CDR3 DNA: TGTGCCAGCAGTCCGCGGACCGGGAAGCTGTTTATT.

This chain connects TRBV4-1 to TRBJ2-1, with TRBD2 identical over 10 bases. Unmatched junction bases numbered 10, after V lost 4 bases and J lost 7 bases. The CDR3 loop spans 16 amino acids. CDR1 MGHRA and CDR2 YSYEKL come from the germline V gene. CDR3 sequence reads: CASSPELAGTYNEQFF. The DNA of the CDR3 is TGCGCCAGCAGCCCCGAACTAGCGGGGACTTATAATGAGCAGTTCTTC.

About this clonotype itself: A read error may produce the germline difference seen at one junction end. The chain uses TRBV11-2 and TRBJ2-4; D unclear. Germline V gene data show CDR1 as SGHAT and CDR2 as FQNNGV. This CDR3 contains 18 residues. For the CDR3, the DNA is TGCGCCAGAAGCCCAACTGAGGCTTCCACGGTGGCCAAAAACATTCAGTACTTC. It specifies CARSPTEASTVAKNIQYF.